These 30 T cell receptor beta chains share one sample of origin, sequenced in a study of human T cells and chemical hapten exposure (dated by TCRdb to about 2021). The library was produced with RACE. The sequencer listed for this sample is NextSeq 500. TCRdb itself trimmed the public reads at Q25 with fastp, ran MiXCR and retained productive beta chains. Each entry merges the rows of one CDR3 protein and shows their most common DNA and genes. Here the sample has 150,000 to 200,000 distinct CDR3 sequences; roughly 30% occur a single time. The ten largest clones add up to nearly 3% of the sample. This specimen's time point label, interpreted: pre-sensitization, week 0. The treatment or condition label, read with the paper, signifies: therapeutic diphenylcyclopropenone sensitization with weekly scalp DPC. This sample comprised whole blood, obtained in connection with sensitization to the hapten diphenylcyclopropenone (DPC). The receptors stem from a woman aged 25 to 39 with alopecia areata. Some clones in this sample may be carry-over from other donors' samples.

Written as DNA, the CDR3 is TGTGCCAGCAGCCAGACCAGCGCGAACACCGGGGAGCTGTTTTTT. Translating gives CASSQTSANTGELFF. This chain links TRBV7-3 with TRBJ2-2, with D uncertain. The CDR3 covers 15 residues. The germline gives CDR1 SGHTA, CDR2 FQGTGA. Trimming took off 5 bases at V and 0 bases at J, with 10 bases between the two ends.

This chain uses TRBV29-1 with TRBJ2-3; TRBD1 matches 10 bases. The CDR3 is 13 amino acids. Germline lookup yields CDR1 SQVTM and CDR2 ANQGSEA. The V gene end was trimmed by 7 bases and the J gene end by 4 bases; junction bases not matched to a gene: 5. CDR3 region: CSAGQGGADTQYF. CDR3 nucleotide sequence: TGCAGCGCCGGACAGGGGGGAGCAGATACGCAGTATTTT.

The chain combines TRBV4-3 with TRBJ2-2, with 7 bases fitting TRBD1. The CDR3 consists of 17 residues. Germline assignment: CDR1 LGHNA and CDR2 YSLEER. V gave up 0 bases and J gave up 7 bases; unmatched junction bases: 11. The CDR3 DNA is TGCGCCAGCAGCCAAGATCCTGACAGGGCGCGGATCGGGGAGCTGTTTTTT. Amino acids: CASSQDPDRARIGELFF.

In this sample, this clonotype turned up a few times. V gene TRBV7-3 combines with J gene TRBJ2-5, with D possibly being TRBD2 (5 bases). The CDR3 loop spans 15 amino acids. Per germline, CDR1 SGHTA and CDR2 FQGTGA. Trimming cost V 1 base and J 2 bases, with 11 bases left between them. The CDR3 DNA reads TGTGCCAGCAGCTTAATCGGAGGCAGTCAAGAGACCCAGTACTTC. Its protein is CASSLIGGSQETQYF.

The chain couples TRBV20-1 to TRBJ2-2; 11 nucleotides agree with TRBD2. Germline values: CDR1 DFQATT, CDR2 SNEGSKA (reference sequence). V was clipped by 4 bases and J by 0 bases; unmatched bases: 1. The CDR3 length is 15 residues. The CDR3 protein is CSAILAGANTGELFF. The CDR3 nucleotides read TGCAGTGCTATACTAGCGGGGGCGAACACCGGGGAGCTGTTTTTT.

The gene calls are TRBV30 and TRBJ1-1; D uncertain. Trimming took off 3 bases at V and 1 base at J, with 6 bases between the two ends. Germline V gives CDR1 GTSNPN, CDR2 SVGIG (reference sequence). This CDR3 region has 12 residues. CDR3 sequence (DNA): TGTGCCTGGAGGCACGGGAACACTGAAGCTTTCTTT. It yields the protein CAWRHGNTEAFF.

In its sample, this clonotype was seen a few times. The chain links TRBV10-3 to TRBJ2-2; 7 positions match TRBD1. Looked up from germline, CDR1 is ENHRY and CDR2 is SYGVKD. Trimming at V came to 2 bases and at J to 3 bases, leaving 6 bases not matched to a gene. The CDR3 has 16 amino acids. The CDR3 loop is CAISEPVTGDTGELFF. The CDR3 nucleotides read TGTGCCATCAGTGAGCCCGTTACAGGGGACACCGGGGAGCTGTTTTTT.

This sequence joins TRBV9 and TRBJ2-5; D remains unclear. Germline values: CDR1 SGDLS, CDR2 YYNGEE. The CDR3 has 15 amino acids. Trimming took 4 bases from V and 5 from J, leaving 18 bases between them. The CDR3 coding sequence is TGTGCCAGCAGCCCCTCTTCTGGCTTTGGTGAGACCCAGTACTTC. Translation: CASSPSSGFGETQYF.

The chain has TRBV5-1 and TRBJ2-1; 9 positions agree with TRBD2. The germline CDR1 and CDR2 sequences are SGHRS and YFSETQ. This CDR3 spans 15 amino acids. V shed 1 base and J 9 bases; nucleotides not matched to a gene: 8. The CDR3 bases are TGCGCCAGCAGCTTGAGGCTAGCGGGGAACGCTGAGCAGTTCTTC. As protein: CASSLRLAGNAEQFF.

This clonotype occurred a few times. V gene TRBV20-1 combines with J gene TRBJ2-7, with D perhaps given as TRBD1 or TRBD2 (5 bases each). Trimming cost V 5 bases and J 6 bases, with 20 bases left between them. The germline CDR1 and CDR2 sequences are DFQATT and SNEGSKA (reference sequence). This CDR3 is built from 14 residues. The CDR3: CSASPPTADSEQYF. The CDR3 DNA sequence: TGCAGTGCTTCCCCCCCGACAGCGGATTCCGAGCAGTACTTC.

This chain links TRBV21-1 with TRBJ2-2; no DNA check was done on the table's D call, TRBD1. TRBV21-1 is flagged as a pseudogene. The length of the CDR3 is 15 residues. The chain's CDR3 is CASSSRDRVWGELFF. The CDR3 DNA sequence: TGTGCCAGCAGCAGCCGGGACAGGGTTTGGGGGGAGCTGTTTTTT.

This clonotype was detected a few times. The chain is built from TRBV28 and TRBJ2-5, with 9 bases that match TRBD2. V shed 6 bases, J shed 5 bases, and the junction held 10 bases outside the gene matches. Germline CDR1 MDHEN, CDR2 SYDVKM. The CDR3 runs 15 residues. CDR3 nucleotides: TGTGCCAGCAGCTATTCGCGGGGGGGCCAGGAGACCCAGTACTTC. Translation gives CASSYSRGGQETQYF.

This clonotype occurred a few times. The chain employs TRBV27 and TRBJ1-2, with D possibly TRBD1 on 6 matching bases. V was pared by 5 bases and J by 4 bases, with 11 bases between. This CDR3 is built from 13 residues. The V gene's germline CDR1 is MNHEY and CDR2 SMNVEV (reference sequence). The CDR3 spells CASSGQPTYGYTF. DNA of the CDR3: TGTGCCAGCAGTGGACAGCCCACCTATGGCTACACCTTC.

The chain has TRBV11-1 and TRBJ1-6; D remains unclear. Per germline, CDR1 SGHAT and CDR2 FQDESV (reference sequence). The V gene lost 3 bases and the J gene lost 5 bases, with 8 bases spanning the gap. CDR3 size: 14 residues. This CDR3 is CASSFAGDNSPLHF. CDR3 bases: TGTGCCAGCAGCTTTGCAGGAGATAATTCACCCCTCCACTTT.

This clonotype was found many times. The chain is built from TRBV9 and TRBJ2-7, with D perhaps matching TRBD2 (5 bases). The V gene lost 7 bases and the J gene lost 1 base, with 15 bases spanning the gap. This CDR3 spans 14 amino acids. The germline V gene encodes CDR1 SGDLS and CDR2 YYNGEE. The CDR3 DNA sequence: TGTGCCAGCGCCACGTCGCGGGTTTCCTACGAGCAGTACTTC. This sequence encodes CASATSRVSYEQYF.

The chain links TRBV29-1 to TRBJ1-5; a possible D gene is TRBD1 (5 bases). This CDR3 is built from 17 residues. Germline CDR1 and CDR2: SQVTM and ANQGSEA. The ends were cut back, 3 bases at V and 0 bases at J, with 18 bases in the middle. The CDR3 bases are TGCAGCGTTGATAGGGGTACTAAGTCTACTAGCAATCAGCCCCAGCATTTT. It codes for CSVDRGTKSTSNQPQHF.

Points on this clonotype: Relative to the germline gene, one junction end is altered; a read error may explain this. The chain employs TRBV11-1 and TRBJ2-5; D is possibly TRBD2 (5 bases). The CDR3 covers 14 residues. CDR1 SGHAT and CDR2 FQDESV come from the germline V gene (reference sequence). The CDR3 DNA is TGTGCCAGCAGCATAGCGTCAAGAGAAGAGACCCAGTACTTC. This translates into CASSIASREETQYF.

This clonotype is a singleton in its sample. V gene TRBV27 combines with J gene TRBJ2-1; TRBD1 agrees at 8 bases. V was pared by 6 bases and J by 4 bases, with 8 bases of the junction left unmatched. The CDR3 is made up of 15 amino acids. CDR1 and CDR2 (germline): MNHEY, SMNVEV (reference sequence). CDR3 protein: CASSPVRTGYNEQFF. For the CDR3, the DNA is TGTGCCAGCAGCCCCGTAAGGACAGGGTACAATGAGCAGTTCTTC.

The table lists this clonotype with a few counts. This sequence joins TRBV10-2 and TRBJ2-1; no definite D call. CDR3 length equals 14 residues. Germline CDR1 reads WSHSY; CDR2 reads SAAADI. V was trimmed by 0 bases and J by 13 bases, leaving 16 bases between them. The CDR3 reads CASSESGTRLAQFF. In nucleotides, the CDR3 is TGCGCCAGCAGTGAGTCGGGTACTCGACTGGCCCAGTTCTTC.

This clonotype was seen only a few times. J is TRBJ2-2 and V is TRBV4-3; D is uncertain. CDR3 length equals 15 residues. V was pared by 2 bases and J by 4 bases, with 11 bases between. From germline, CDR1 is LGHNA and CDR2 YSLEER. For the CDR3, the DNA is TGCGCCAGCAGCCAAAACAACCTGGGCACCGGGGAGCTGTTTTTT. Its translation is CASSQNNLGTGELFF.

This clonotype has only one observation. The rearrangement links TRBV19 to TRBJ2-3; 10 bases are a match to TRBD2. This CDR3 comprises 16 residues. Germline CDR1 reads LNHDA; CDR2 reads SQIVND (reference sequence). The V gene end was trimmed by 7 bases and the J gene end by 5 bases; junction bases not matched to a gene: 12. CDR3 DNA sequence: TGTGCCAGTACGCCACTAGCGGGGAGGATTGGAGATACGCAGTATTTT. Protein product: CASTPLAGRIGDTQYF.

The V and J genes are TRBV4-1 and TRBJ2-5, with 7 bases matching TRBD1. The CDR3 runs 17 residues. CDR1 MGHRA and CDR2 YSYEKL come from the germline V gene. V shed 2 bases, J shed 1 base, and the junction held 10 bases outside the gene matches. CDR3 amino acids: CASSQTTGTDLQETQYF. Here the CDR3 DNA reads TGCGCCAGCAGCCAAACGACAGGGACCGACCTCCAAGAGACCCAGTACTTC.

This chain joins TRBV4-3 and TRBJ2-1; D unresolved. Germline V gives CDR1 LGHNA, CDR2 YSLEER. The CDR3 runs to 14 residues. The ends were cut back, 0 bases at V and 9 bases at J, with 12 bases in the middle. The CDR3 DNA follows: TGCGCCAGCAGCCAAGATGGGATAGCAACTGAGCAGTTCTTC. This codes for CASSQDGIATEQFF.

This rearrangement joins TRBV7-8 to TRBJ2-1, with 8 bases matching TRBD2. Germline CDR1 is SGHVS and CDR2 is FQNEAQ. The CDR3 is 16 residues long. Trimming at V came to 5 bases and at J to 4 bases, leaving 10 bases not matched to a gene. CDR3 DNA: TGTGCCAGCAGCCAAACTAGCGGTACTACTTACAATGAGCAGTTCTTC. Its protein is CASSQTSGTTYNEQFF.

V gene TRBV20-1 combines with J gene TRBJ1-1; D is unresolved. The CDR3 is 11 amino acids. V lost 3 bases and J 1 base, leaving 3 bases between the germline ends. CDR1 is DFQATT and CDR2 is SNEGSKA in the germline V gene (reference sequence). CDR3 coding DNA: TGCAGTGCTAGCAGGAACACTGAAGCTTTCTTT. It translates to CSASRNTEAFF.

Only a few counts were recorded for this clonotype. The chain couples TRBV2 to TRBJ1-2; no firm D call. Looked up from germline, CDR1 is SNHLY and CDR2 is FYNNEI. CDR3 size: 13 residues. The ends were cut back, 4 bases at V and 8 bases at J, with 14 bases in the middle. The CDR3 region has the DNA TGTGCCAGCAGTGTATCAGGAGCGGAAGGCTACACCTTC. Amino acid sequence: CASSVSGAEGYTF.

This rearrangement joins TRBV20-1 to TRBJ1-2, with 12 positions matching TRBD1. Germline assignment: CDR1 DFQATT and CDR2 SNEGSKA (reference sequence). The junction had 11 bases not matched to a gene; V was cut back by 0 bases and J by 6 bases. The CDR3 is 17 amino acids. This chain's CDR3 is CSARDRGKGQGAHGYTF. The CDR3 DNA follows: TGCAGTGCTAGAGATAGAGGGAAGGGACAGGGGGCCCATGGCTACACCTTC.

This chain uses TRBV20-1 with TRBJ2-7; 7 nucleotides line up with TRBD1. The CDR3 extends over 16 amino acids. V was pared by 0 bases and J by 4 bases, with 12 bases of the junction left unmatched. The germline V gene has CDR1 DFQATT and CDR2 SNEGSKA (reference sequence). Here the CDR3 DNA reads TGCAGTGCTAGAGATTCAGGTTTTAACAGGGGTTACGAGCAGTACTTC. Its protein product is CSARDSGFNRGYEQYF.

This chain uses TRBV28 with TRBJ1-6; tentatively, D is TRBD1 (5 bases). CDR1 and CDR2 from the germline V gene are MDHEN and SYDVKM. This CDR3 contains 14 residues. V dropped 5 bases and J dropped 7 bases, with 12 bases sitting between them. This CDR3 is CASSLRVENSPLHF. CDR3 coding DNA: TGTGCCAGCAGTCTCAGGGTGGAGAATTCACCCCTCCACTTT.

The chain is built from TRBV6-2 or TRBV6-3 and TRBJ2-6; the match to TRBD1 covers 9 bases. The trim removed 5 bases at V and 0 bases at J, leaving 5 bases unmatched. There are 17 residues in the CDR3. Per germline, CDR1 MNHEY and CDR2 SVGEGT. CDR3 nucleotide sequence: TGTGCCAGCAGTACACAGGGGGCGTACTCTGGGGCCAACGTCCTGACTTTC. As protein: CASSTQGAYSGANVLTF.